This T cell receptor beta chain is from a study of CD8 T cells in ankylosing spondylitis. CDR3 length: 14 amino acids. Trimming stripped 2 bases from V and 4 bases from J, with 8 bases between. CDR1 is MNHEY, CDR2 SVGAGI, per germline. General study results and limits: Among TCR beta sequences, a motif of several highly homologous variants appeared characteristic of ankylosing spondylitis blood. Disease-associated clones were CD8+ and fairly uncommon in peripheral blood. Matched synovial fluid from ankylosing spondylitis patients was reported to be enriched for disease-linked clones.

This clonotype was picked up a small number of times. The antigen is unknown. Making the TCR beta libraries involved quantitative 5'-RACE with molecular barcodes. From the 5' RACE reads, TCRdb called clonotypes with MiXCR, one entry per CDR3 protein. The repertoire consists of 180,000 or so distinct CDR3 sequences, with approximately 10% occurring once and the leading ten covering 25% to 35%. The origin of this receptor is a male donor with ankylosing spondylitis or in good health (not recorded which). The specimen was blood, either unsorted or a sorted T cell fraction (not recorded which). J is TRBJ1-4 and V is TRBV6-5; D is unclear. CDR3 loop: CASSYGQDNEKLFF. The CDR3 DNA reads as TGTGCCAGCAGTTACGGGCAAGATAATGAAAAACTGTTTTTT.